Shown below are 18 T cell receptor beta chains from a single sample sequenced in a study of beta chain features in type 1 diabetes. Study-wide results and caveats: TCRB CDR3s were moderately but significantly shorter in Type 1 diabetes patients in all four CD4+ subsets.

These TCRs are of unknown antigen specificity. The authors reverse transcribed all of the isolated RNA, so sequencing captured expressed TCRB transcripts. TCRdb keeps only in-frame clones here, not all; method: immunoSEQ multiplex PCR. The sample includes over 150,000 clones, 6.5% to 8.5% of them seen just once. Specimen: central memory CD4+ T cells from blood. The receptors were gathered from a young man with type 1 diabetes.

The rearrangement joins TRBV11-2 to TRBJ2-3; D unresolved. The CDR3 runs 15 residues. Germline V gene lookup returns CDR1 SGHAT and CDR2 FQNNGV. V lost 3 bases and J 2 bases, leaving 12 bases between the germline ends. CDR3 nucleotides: TGTGCCAGCAGCTTTCGTAGCCAAAACACAGATACGCAGTATTTT. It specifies CASSFRSQNTDTQYF. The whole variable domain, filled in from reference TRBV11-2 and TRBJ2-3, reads EAGVAQSPRYKIIEKRQSVAFWCNPISGHATLYWYQQILGQGPKLLIQFQNNGVVDDSQLPKDRFSAERLKGVDSTLKIQPAKLEDSAVYLCASSFRSQNTDTQYFGPGTRLTVL.

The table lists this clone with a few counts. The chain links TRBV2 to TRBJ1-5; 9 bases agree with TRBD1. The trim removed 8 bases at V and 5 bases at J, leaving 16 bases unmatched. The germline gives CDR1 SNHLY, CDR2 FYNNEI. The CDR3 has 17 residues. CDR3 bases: TGTGCCAGCGGGGACAGGGAATATAGTTGGGGCGATCAGCCCCAGCATTTT. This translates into CASGDREYSWGDQPQHF.

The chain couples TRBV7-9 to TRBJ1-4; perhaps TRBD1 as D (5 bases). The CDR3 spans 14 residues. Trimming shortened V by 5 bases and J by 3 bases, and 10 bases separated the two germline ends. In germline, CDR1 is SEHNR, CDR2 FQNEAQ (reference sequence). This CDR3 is CASSQPGANEKLFF. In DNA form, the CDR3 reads TGTGCCAGCAGCCAGCCGGGGGCTAATGAAAAACTGTTTTTT. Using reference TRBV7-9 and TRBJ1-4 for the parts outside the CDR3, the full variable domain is DTGVSQNPRHKITKRGQNVTFRCDPISEHNRLYWYRQTLGQGPEFLTYFQNEAQLEKSRLLSDRFSAERPKGSFSTLEIQRTEQGDSAMYLCASSQPGANEKLFFGSGTQLSVL.

The CDR3: CASSILTGYTGELFF. CDR3 nucleotide sequence: TGTGCCAGCAGCATCCTAACGGGATACACCGGGGAGCTGTTTTTT. J is TRBJ2-2 and V is TRBV28, with a tentative D call TRBD2 (5 bases). Germline V gene data show CDR1 as MDHEN and CDR2 as SYDVKM. The CDR3 sequence is 15 residues long. V lost 6 bases, J lost 3 bases, and 14 bases lay in between.

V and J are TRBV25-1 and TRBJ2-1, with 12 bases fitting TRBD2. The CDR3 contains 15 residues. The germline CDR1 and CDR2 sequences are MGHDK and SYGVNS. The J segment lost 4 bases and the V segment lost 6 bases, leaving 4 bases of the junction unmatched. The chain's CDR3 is CASRPSGRGYNEQFF. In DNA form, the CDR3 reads TGTGCCAGCAGACCTAGCGGGAGGGGGTACAATGAGCAGTTCTTC.

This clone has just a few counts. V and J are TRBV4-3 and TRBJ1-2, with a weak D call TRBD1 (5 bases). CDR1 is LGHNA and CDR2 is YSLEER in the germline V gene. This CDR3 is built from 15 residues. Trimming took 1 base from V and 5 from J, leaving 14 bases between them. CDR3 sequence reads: CASSQAQAGGYGYTF. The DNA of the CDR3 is TGCGCCAGCAGCCAAGCGCAGGCGGGGGGGTATGGCTACACCTTC.

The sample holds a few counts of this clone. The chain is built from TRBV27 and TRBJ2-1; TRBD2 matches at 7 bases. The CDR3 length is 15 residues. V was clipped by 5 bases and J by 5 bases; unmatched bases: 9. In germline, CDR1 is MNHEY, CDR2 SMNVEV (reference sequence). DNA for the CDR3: TGTGCCAGCAGTCCCGTAGCGGGTCAGGACAATGAGCAGTTCTTC. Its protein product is CASSPVAGQDNEQFF.

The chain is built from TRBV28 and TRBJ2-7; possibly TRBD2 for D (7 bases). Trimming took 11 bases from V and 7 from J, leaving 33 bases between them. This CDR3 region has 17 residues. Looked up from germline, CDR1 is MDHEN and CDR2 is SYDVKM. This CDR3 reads CASTPSGGRSAYGEQYF. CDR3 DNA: TGTGCCTCAACTCCATCGGGGGGCCGAAGTGCGTACGGGGAGCAGTACTTC.

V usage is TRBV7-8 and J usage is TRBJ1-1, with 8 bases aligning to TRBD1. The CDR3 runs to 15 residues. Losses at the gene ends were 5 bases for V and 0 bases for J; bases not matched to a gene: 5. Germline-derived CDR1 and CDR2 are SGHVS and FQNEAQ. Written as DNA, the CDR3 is TGTGCCAGCAGCCTCGGGACAGGTTTGAACACTGAAGCTTTCTTT. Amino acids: CASSLGTGLNTEAFF.

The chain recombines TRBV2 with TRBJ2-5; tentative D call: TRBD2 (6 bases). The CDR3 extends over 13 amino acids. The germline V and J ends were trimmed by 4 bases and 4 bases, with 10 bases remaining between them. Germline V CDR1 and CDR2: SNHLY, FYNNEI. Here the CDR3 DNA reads TGTGCCAGCAGTGTACTCGGGGGAGAGACCCAGTACTTC. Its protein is CASSVLGGETQYF.

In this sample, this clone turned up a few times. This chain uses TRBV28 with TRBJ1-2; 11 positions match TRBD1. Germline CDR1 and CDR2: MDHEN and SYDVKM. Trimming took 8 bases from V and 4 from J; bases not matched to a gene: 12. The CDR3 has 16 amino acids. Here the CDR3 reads CASASSAGTGGYGYTF. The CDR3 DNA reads TGTGCCAGCGCCAGTTCCGCCGGGACAGGGGGCTATGGCTACACCTTC.

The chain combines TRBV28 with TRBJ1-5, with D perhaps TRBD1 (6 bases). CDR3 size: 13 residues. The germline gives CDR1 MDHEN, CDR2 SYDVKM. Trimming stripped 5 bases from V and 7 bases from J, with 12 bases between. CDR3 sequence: CASSNYQGQPQHF. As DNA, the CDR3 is TGTGCCAGCAGTAACTACCAGGGGCAGCCCCAGCATTTT.

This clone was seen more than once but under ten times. The chain's CDR3 is CASSSMVLGGNQPQHF. DNA of the CDR3: TGTGCCAGCAGCTCGATGGTACTCGGAGGGAATCAGCCCCAGCATTTT. The chain combines TRBV11-2 with TRBJ1-5; D is unclear. The V end was cut by 4 bases, the J end by 4 bases, with 17 bases between. Germline-derived CDR1 and CDR2 are SGHAT and FQNNGV. This CDR3 has 16 amino acids. Complete variable domain (other parts from reference TRBV11-2 and TRBJ1-5): EAGVAQSPRYKIIEKRQSVAFWCNPISGHATLYWYQQILGQGPKLLIQFQNNGVVDDSQLPKDRFSAERLKGVDSTLKIQPAKLEDSAVYLCASSSMVLGGNQPQHFGDGTRLSIL.

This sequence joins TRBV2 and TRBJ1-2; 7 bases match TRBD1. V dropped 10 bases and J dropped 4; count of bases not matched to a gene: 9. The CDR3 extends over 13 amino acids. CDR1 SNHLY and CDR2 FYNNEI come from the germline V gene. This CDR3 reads CATERDRAYGYTF. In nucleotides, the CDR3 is TGTGCCACAGAACGGGACAGAGCCTATGGCTACACCTTC.

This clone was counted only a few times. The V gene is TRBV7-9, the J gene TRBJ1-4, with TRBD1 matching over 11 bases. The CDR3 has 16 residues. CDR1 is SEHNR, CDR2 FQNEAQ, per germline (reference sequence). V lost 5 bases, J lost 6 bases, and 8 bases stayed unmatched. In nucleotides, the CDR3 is TGTGCCAGCAGCATCGGACAGGGGGCGCAGGATGAAAAACTGTTTTTT. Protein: CASSIGQGAQDEKLFF.

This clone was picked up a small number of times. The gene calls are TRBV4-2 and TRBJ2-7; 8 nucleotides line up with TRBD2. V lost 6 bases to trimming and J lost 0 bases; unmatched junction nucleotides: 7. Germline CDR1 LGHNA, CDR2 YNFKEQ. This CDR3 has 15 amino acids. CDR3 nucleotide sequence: TGTGCCAGCAGGTTACTAGCGGACAGCTCCTACGAGCAGTACTTC. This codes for CASRLLADSSYEQYF.

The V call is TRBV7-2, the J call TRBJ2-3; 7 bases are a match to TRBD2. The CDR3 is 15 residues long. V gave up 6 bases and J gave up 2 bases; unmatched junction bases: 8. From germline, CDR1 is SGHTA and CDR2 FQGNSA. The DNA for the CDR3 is TGTGCCAGCAGTTTCGTTCTAGCGGACACAGATACGCAGTATTTT. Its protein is CASSFVLADTDTQYF.

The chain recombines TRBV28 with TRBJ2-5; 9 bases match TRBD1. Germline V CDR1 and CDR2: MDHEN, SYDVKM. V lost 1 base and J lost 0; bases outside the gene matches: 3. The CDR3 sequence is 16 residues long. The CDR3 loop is CASSLSGQGYQETQYF. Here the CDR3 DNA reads TGTGCCAGCAGTTTATCGGGACAGGGATACCAAGAGACCCAGTACTTC.